A single sample is the source of the 24 T cell receptor beta chains below, sequenced in a study of blood T cell repertoires in COVID-19. Repertoires were generated with immunoSEQ multiplex PCR, while TCRdb's copy carries only in-frame clones and drops some. The sample yields about 100,000 clones, 91% seen once. The source material was peripheral blood. The receptor set was obtained from a man between 50 and 59 years old with active COVID-19.

The chain joins TRBV5-1 to TRBJ1-3, with D possibly being TRBD1 (6 bases). Trimming removed 0 bases at V and 0 bases at J, with 10 bases between. CDR1 is SGHRS and CDR2 is YFSETQ in the germline V gene. The CDR3 length is 16 residues. CDR3 sequence reads: CASSLAQGHSGNTIYF. DNA of the CDR3: TGCGCCAGCAGCTTGGCGCAGGGGCACTCTGGAAACACCATATATTTT.

The chain carries TRBV5-4 and TRBJ2-2, with TRBD2 matching 13 bases. The junction had 5 bases not matched to a gene; V was cut back by 4 bases and J by 5 bases. Germline values: CDR1 SGHNT, CDR2 YYREEE (reference sequence). This CDR3 region has 16 residues. This CDR3 reads CASSPGLAGRTGELFF. CDR3 sequence (DNA): TGTGCCAGCAGCCCGGGACTAGCGGGACGAACCGGGGAGCTGTTTTTT.

The rearrangement joins TRBV6-6 to TRBJ2-2; 12 bases line up with TRBD2. V shed 5 bases and J 6 bases; nucleotides not matched to a gene: 7. The CDR3 consists of 16 residues. Germline CDR1 is MNHNY and CDR2 is SVGAGI (reference sequence). The DNA for the CDR3 is TGTGCCAGCAGTGTTGGACTAGCGGGAAATCCCGGGGAGCTGTTTTTT. Translated: CASSVGLAGNPGELFF.

This chain links TRBV7-2 with TRBJ2-2; the match to TRBD2 covers 9 bases. Germline CDR1 is SGHTA and CDR2 is FQGNSA. CDR3 size: 17 residues. V was clipped by 1 base and J by 7 bases; unmatched bases: 10. CDR3 in DNA: TGTGCCAGCAGCTTAGGGGCTAGCGGGACTCGTGGCGGGGAGCTGTTTTTT. Its translation: CASSLGASGTRGGELFF.

The chain carries TRBV3-1 (or the pseudogene TRBV3-2) and TRBJ2-1; tentative D call: TRBD1 (5 bases). The CDR3 covers 11 residues. Trimming stripped 7 bases from V and 7 bases from J, with 8 bases between. Germline lookup yields CDR1 LGHDT and CDR2 YNNKEL (reference sequence). Here the CDR3 reads CASIQANEQFF. The CDR3 bases are TGTGCCAGCATACAGGCAAATGAGCAGTTCTTC.

This chain connects TRBV7-9 to TRBJ2-2, with TRBD1 as a possible D gene (5 bases). The CDR3 is 14 residues long. V lost 3 bases and J 2 bases, leaving 7 bases between the germline ends. Germline lookup yields CDR1 SEHNR and CDR2 FQNEAQ (reference sequence). CDR3 in amino acids: CASSLDTNTGELFF. CDR3 DNA sequence: TGTGCCAGCAGCTTGGACACTAACACCGGGGAGCTGTTTTTT. Full variable domain (rest looked up from reference TRBV7-9 and TRBJ2-2): DTGVSQNPRHKITKRGQNVTFRCDPISEHNRLYWYRQTLGQGPEFLTYFQNEAQLEKSRLLSDRFSAERPKGSFSTLEIQRTEQGDSAMYLCASSLDTNTGELFFGEGSRLTVL.

The chain couples TRBV14 to TRBJ2-5; 12 bases agree with TRBD2. The V segment lost 5 bases and the J segment 6 bases; nucleotides outside the gene matches: 7. The CDR3 covers 15 residues. Germline lookup yields CDR1 SGHDN and CDR2 FVKESK. CDR3 sequence (DNA): TGTGCCAGCAGCACAACTAGCGGGGGGAAACAGACCCAGTACTTC. Translation gives CASSTTSGGKQTQYF. The full variable domain, its missing parts supplied by reference TRBV14 and TRBJ2-5, is EAGVTQFPSHSVIEKGQTVTLRCDPISGHDNLYWYRRVMGKEIKFLLHFVKESKQDESGMPNNRFLAERTGGTYSTLKVQPAELEDSGVYFCASSTTSGGKQTQYFGPGTRLLVL.

This clone was counted only a few times. This chain connects TRBV5-6 to TRBJ2-2; 10 bases agree with TRBD1. CDR1 and CDR2 from the germline V gene are SGHDT and YYEEEE. V lost 1 base to trimming and J lost 1 base; unmatched junction nucleotides: 1. The CDR3 consists of 16 residues. For the CDR3, the DNA is TGTGCCAGCAGCTTGAGGACAGGGGGGAACACCGGGGAGCTGTTTTTT. It is translated as CASSLRTGGNTGELFF.

The chain joins TRBV27 to TRBJ2-3; D may be TRBD1 (5 bases). Germline CDR1 MNHEY, CDR2 SMNVEV (reference sequence). Trimming removed 2 bases from V and 2 bases from J, with 8 bases in between. The CDR3 sequence is 14 residues long. The CDR3 sequence is CASSLGAFTDTQYF. The DNA of the CDR3 is TGTGCCAGCAGTTTAGGGGCGTTCACAGATACGCAGTATTTT.

The rearrangement uses TRBV2 and TRBJ2-2, with TRBD2 identical over 7 bases. The CDR3 contains 17 residues. Germline CDR1 and CDR2: SNHLY and FYNNEI. Trimming cost V 1 base and J 4 bases; bases outside gene matches: 9. The CDR3 DNA is TGTGCCAGCAGTGAAGGATGGTCTAGCGGACTCACCGGGGAGCTGTTTTTT. It yields the protein CASSEGWSSGLTGELFF.

The gene calls are TRBV18 and TRBJ1-2, with D unresolved. This CDR3 comprises 14 residues. V gave up 8 bases and J gave up 1 base, with 14 bases separating them. The germline V gene has CDR1 KGHSH and CDR2 LQKENI. CDR3 protein: CASRDVTVNYGYTF. The CDR3 DNA is TGTGCCAGCCGCGACGTCACAGTTAACTATGGCTACACCTTC.

The CDR3 spells CAISGTGGDQPQHF. Written as DNA, the CDR3 is TGTGCCATCAGTGGGACAGGGGGCGATCAGCCCCAGCATTTT. The V and J genes are TRBV10-3 and TRBJ1-5, with 11 bases matching TRBD1. The CDR3 is 14 amino acids. V lost 4 bases to trimming and J lost 5 bases; unmatched junction nucleotides: 1. Germline V gene data show CDR1 as ENHRY and CDR2 as SYGVKD.

This clone was seen once. The chain carries TRBV15 and TRBJ2-2; possible D gene TRBD2, 6 bases. V was trimmed by 0 bases and J by 5 bases, leaving 10 bases between them. From germline, CDR1 is LNHNV and CDR2 YYDKDF (reference sequence). The CDR3 spans 15 residues. CDR3 sequence (DNA): TGTGCCACCAGCAGAGAAGAGGGAGGTACCGGGGAGCTGTTTTTT. Translated, it gives CATSREEGGTGELFF.

This sequence joins TRBV5-1 and TRBJ2-1; 7 bases map to TRBD2. The J segment lost 13 bases and the V segment lost 2 bases, leaving 9 bases of the junction unmatched. This CDR3 is 13 amino acids long. Germline V CDR1 and CDR2: SGHRS, YFSETQ. CDR3 loop: CASSLESLADQFF. The CDR3 DNA is TGCGCCAGCAGCTTAGAAAGCCTAGCGGATCAGTTCTTC.

The chain is built from TRBV11-2 and TRBJ2-1; D is perhaps TRBD2 (5 bases). The germline V gene encodes CDR1 SGHAT and CDR2 FQNNGV. V dropped 2 bases and J dropped 10 bases, with 15 bases sitting between them. The CDR3 is 14 amino acids. The chain's CDR3 is CASSLNRPTGEQFF. The CDR3 DNA follows: TGTGCCAGCAGCTTAAATAGGCCGACGGGAGAGCAGTTCTTC.

The chain couples TRBV6-1 to TRBJ1-3; no clear D. Trimming shortened V by 2 bases and J by 0 bases, and 5 bases separated the two germline ends. The germline CDR1 and CDR2 sequences are MNHNS and SASEGT. The CDR3 runs to 14 residues. The DNA for the CDR3 is TGTGCCAGCAGTGAACACTTCTCTGGAAACACCATATATTTT. Translation: CASSEHFSGNTIYF.

The chain couples TRBV7-2 to TRBJ1-1, with TRBD1 identical over 8 bases. The ends lost 4 bases at V and 4 bases at J; junction bases unmatched: 8. This CDR3 spans 15 amino acids. Germline V gene sequence: CDR1 SGHTA, CDR2 FQGNSA. CDR3 in amino acids: CASSSATGGGTEAFF. DNA of the CDR3: TGTGCCAGCAGCTCCGCAACAGGGGGAGGCACTGAAGCTTTCTTT.

As to this clone: This CDR3 is also generated by other DNA sequences in the sample. The genes are TRBV6-5 and TRBJ1-1; tentatively, D is TRBD1 (5 bases). CDR1 MNHEY and CDR2 SVGAGI come from the germline V gene. This CDR3 is 13 amino acids long. The V end was cut by 9 bases, the J end by 0 bases, with 11 bases between. CDR3 protein: CASTTGVNTEAFF. CDR3 nucleotides: TGTGCCAGTACCACGGGGGTGAACACTGAAGCTTTCTTT.

The chain links TRBV10-3 to TRBJ2-5, with 9 bases matching TRBD1. The V gene end was trimmed by 7 bases and the J gene end by 5 bases; junction bases not matched to a gene: 8. The CDR3 is 14 residues long. Germline-derived CDR1 and CDR2 are ENHRY and SYGVKD. CDR3 DNA: TGTGCCATCAAAGGACAGGGGATGGGGGAGACCCAGTACTTC. The encoded protein is CAIKGQGMGETQYF.

V usage is TRBV5-8 and J usage is TRBJ1-5; 7 bases fit TRBD1. The CDR3 extends over 14 amino acids. With V trimmed by 3 bases and J by 8 bases, 8 bases remained unmatched. Germline V gene data show CDR1 as SGHTS and CDR2 as YDEGEE. The CDR3 region has the DNA TGTGCCAGCAGCTCAGGGACAGTATCAGAGCCCCAGCATTTT. Its translation: CASSSGTVSEPQHF.

This sequence joins TRBV4-1 and TRBJ2-1; possibly TRBD1 for D (5 bases). The CDR3 has 18 residues. Germline values: CDR1 MGHRA, CDR2 YSYEKL. With 1 base removed from V and 7 bases from J, the gap between germline ends came to 23 bases. The CDR3 loop is CASSQAYGRGRLGNEQFF. The CDR3 DNA reads TGCGCCAGCAGCCAAGCTTACGGTAGGGGCCGCCTGGGTAATGAGCAGTTCTTC.

The CDR3 DNA reads as TGTGCCAGCAGCCGGGGTAGGAGGACAGATACGCAGTATTTT. Residues: CASSRGRRTDTQYF. The chain recombines TRBV5-8 with TRBJ2-3; D is possibly TRBD2 (5 bases). CDR1 is SGHTS and CDR2 is YDEGEE in the germline V gene. Trimming shortened V by 4 bases and J by 3 bases, and 12 bases separated the two germline ends. The CDR3 has 14 residues.

This chain joins TRBV7-8 and TRBJ2-1, with 11 bases identical to TRBD2. Germline V gene data show CDR1 as SGHVS and CDR2 as FQNEAQ. The CDR3 contains 16 residues. After removal of 6 bases from V and 9 bases from J, the junction contained 13 bases not matched to a gene. DNA of the CDR3: TGTGCCAGCAGAACTAGCGGGAGCTTCTTGAGGGGTGAGCAGTTCTTC. It is translated as CASRTSGSFLRGEQFF.

This clone appeared once. This rearrangement joins TRBV7-2 to TRBJ2-1; tentative D call: TRBD2 (6 bases). In germline, CDR1 is SGHTA, CDR2 FQGNSA. Trimming removed 6 bases at V and 0 bases at J, with 18 bases between. This CDR3 has 17 residues. The CDR3 DNA follows: TGTGCCAGCAGACCCCGATGGAGGGCCAACTCCTACAATGAGCAGTTCTTC. This gives the protein CASRPRWRANSYNEQFF.